The 30 T cell receptor beta chains given below trace back to one sample, sequenced in a study of cytomegalovirus exposure and HLA in healthy donors. Vbeta (60) and Jbeta (13) primers were used in the PCR. Profiling relied on immunoSEQ multiplex PCR, and the TCRdb table lists in-frame clones only, not all of them. The sample consists of about 160,000 clones, 80% of them appearing once. The specimen was PBMCs. The receptors derive from a man aged 30 to 45 in good health and CMV-seronegative.

V is TRBV2 and J is TRBJ2-5; D is perhaps TRBD1 (6 bases). CDR3 size: 14 residues. The ends were cut back, 6 bases at V and 1 base at J, with 12 bases in the middle. Germline V lookup: CDR1 SNHLY, CDR2 FYNNEI. The CDR3 bases are TGTGCCAGCAGACCTACAGGGTTCCAAGAGACCCAGTACTTC. This gives the protein CASRPTGFQETQYF.

The chain has TRBV5-4 and TRBJ2-2; possible D gene TRBD1, 5 bases. V was clipped by 3 bases and J by 4 bases, with 10 bases between them. Germline V gene sequence: CDR1 SGHNT, CDR2 YYREEE (reference sequence). This CDR3 has 14 amino acids. CDR3 in DNA: TGTGCCAGCAGCTGGGGCAGGTCCACCGGGGAGCTGTTTTTT. Amino acid sequence: CASSWGRSTGELFF. Full variable domain (missing parts from reference TRBV5-4 and TRBJ2-2): ETGVTQSPTHLIKTRGQQVTLRCSSQSGHNTVSWYQQALGQGPQFIFQYYREEENGRGNFPPRFSGLQFPNYSSELNVNALELDDSALYLCASSWGRSTGELFFGEGSRLTVL.

The chain recombines TRBV14 with TRBJ2-7; 7 bases are shared with TRBD1. Germline CDR1 and CDR2: SGHDN and FVKESK. This CDR3 spans 14 amino acids. The trim removed 0 bases at V and 4 bases at J, leaving 3 bases unmatched. The CDR3 nucleotides are TGTGCCAGCAGCCAAGAGGCCAGGGGGTACGAGCAGTACTTC. Its protein is CASSQEARGYEQYF. Drawing the rest from reference TRBV14 and TRBJ2-7, the complete variable domain is EAGVTQFPSHSVIEKGQTVTLRCDPISGHDNLYWYRRVMGKEIKFLLHFVKESKQDESGMPNNRFLAERTGGTYSTLKVQPAELEDSGVYFCASSQEARGYEQYFGPGTRLTVT.

V gene TRBV27 combines with J gene TRBJ2-1, with 8 bases fitting TRBD2. This CDR3 has 14 residues. V lost 10 bases, J lost 4 bases, and 9 bases stayed unmatched. Looked up from germline, CDR1 is MNHEY and CDR2 is SMNVEV (reference sequence). CDR3 nucleotides: TGTGCCACCTCGGCGGCGGGGGGTTACAATGAGCAGTTCTTC. Translating it yields CATSAAGGYNEQFF.

This chain links TRBV15 with TRBJ1-2, with D tentatively TRBD1 (6 bases). Germline CDR1 and CDR2: LNHNV and YYDKDF (reference sequence). The V end lost 0 bases, the J end lost 7 bases, and 21 bases lay between the germline ends. This CDR3 comprises 17 residues. As DNA, the CDR3 is TGTGCCACCAGCAGAGATCCCTCCGCAGGGGTTGAGTCTGGCTACACCTTC. This sequence encodes CATSRDPSAGVESGYTF.

The chain carries TRBV11-2 and TRBJ1-6; D uncertain. The CDR3 is 12 amino acids. V was shortened by 3 bases and J by 11 bases, with 8 bases between the two germline ends. Germline CDR1 and CDR2: SGHAT and FQNNGV. CDR3 protein: CASSFERTPLHF. Here the CDR3 DNA reads TGTGCCAGCAGCTTCGAGAGAACACCCCTCCACTTT.

The chain carries TRBV5-6 and TRBJ1-1; D remains ambiguous. The CDR3 loop spans 13 amino acids. The V end lost 2 bases, the J end lost 7 bases, and 12 bases lay between the germline ends. Germline V gene data show CDR1 as SGHDT and CDR2 as YYEEEE. As DNA, the CDR3 is TGTGCCAGCAGCTTCGGAGACTTGAGTGAAGCTTTCTTT. It encodes CASSFGDLSEAFF.

A few counts support this clone. V gene TRBV5-5 combines with J gene TRBJ1-4; TRBD1 might be the D (5 bases). Germline values: CDR1 SGHKS, CDR2 YYEKEE (reference sequence). Trimming cost V 4 bases and J 3 bases, with 19 bases left between them. This CDR3 has 17 residues. Here the CDR3 reads CASSRQDTGRANEKLFF. CDR3 DNA sequence: TGTGCCAGCAGCCGCCAGGACACGGGCCGAGCTAATGAAAAACTGTTTTTT. Together with reference TRBV5-5 and TRBJ1-4, the CDR3 gives the full variable domain: DAGVTQSPTHLIKTRGQQVTLRCSPISGHKSVSWYQQVLGQGPQFIFQYYEKEERGRGNFPDRFSARQFPNYSSELNVNALLLGDSALYLCASSRQDTGRANEKLFFGSGTQLSVL.

The chain couples TRBV2 to TRBJ2-1, with 9 positions matching TRBD2. After removal of 10 bases from V and 7 bases from J, the junction contained 8 bases not matched to a gene. This CDR3 has 13 residues. Germline loops: CDR1 SNHLY, CDR2 FYNNEI. In DNA, the CDR3 is TGTGCCAACGAAGGGCGGGGGGGGAATGAGCAGTTCTTC. It is translated as CANEGRGGNEQFF.

The CDR3 is CASKGGGFTDTQYF. For the CDR3, the DNA is TGTGCCAGCAAAGGGGGGGGATTCACAGATACGCAGTATTTT. This chain connects TRBV9 to TRBJ2-3; weak D call: TRBD2 (7 bases). Trimming stripped 6 bases from V and 2 bases from J, with 13 bases between. Germline CDR1 is SGDLS and CDR2 is YYNGEE. The CDR3 has 14 residues.

The chain links TRBV27 to TRBJ2-1; TRBD2 might be the D (5 bases). This CDR3 has 13 amino acids. Germline V gene sequence: CDR1 MNHEY, CDR2 SMNVEV (reference sequence). Trimming removed 1 base from V and 5 bases from J, with 6 bases in between. In DNA, the CDR3 is TGTGCCAGCAGTTTATGGCGGGACAATGAGCAGTTCTTC. Translating it yields CASSLWRDNEQFF.

The rearrangement links TRBV7-9 to TRBJ1-5; 8 bases are shared with TRBD1. The CDR3 loop spans 19 amino acids. Germline V gene data show CDR1 as SEHNR and CDR2 as FQNEAQ (reference sequence). V lost 1 base, J lost 3 bases, and 14 bases stayed unmatched. The DNA for the CDR3 is TGTGCCAGCAGCTTAGGCTTATGGGTGGGGACAGGAGTCAATCAGCCCCAGCATTTT. This gives the protein CASSLGLWVGTGVNQPQHF.

The chain joins TRBV19 to TRBJ1-4; D is ambiguous. CDR3 length: 16 amino acids. Trimming stripped 1 base from V and 7 bases from J, with 16 bases between. Per germline, CDR1 LNHDA and CDR2 SQIVND (reference sequence). CDR3 region: CASSIVAGSVGEKLFF. CDR3 in DNA: TGTGCCAGTAGTATAGTGGCGGGGAGTGTTGGTGAAAAACTGTTTTTT.

A single count supports this clone. The chain recombines TRBV2 with TRBJ1-2; 7 positions match TRBD1. Germline V gene lookup returns CDR1 SNHLY and CDR2 FYNNEI. This CDR3 is built from 15 residues. V gave up 8 bases and J gave up 4 bases; unmatched junction bases: 13. CDR3 sequence: CASYSLLTGTYGYTF. The CDR3 nucleotides are TGTGCCAGCTACTCGCTATTGACAGGGACCTATGGCTACACCTTC.

This clone was counted between two and nine times. The chain couples TRBV4-1 to TRBJ2-3, with no clear D. There are 12 residues in the CDR3. Germline-derived CDR1 and CDR2 are MGHRA and YSYEKL. V was shortened by 0 bases and J by 10 bases, with 8 bases between the two germline ends. CDR3 protein: CASSQENGAQYF. CDR3 DNA sequence: TGCGCCAGCAGCCAAGAGAATGGAGCGCAGTATTTT.

This chain connects TRBV9 to TRBJ2-5; tentatively, D is TRBD2 (7 bases). V was pared by 0 bases and J by 4 bases, with 16 bases between. The CDR3 sequence is 16 residues long. Germline V gene sequence: CDR1 SGDLS, CDR2 YYNGEE. The CDR3 sequence: CASSVGTGGPGETQYF. The CDR3, as DNA: TGTGCCAGCAGCGTAGGTACGGGGGGCCCCGGAGAGACCCAGTACTTC.

J is TRBJ2-1 and V is TRBV14, with D uncertain. CDR1 SGHDN and CDR2 FVKESK come from the germline V gene. The V end was cut by 1 base, the J end by 4 bases, with 11 bases between. CDR3 length equals 15 residues. The CDR3 here is CASSQVDFLYNEQFF. The CDR3 DNA reads TGTGCCAGCAGCCAAGTCGACTTCTTGTACAATGAGCAGTTCTTC.

This chain uses TRBV27 with TRBJ1-4; no definite D call. Trimming cost V 4 bases and J 3 bases, with 6 bases left between them. Germline V gives CDR1 MNHEY, CDR2 SMNVEV (reference sequence). The CDR3 runs to 13 residues. The CDR3 spells CASSSLANEKLFF. CDR3 nucleotides: TGTGCCAGCAGTTCCCTTGCTAATGAAAAACTGTTTTTT.

V and J are TRBV15 and TRBJ2-7, with D tentatively TRBD2 (5 bases). V dropped 0 bases and J dropped 6 bases, with 18 bases sitting between them. The CDR3 spans 16 residues. Germline CDR1 reads LNHNV; CDR2 reads YYDKDF (reference sequence). CDR3 sequence (DNA): TGTGCCACCAGCAGAGACGGCGGGCCGCGCGGAAGCGAGCAGTACTTC. Translated, it gives CATSRDGGPRGSEQYF.

This clone was seen only once. V and J are TRBV7-9 and TRBJ2-7, with D tentatively TRBD1 (5 bases). Germline V CDR1 and CDR2: SEHNR, FQNEAQ (reference sequence). This CDR3 has 13 amino acids. The V end lost 5 bases, the J end lost 3 bases, and 11 bases lay between the germline ends. CDR3 nucleotides: TGTGCCAGCAGCGCAGCAGGGTTCTACGAGCAGTACTTC. Amino acid sequence: CASSAAGFYEQYF.

This sequence joins TRBV5-6 and TRBJ1-2; TRBD1 is a possible D gene (5 bases). Germline V gene lookup returns CDR1 SGHDT and CDR2 YYEEEE. Trimming removed 0 bases at V and 4 bases at J, with 16 bases between. This CDR3 is 16 amino acids long. The CDR3: CASSLVSEQAFYGYTF. As DNA, the CDR3 is TGTGCCAGCAGCTTGGTTTCGGAACAGGCGTTCTATGGCTACACCTTC.

The chain recombines TRBV12-5 with TRBJ2-1; 10 bases match TRBD2. CDR1 is LGHNT, CDR2 FRNRAP, per germline. The CDR3 is 16 amino acids. V dropped 4 bases and J dropped 2; count of bases not matched to a gene: 5. The CDR3 here is CASGSTSGRAYNEQFF. The CDR3 DNA sequence: TGTGCTAGTGGTTCTACCAGCGGGAGGGCCTACAATGAGCAGTTCTTC. Drawing the rest from reference TRBV12-5 and TRBJ2-1, the complete variable domain is DARVTQTPRHKVTEMGQEVTMRCQPILGHNTVFWYRQTMMQGLELLAYFRNRAPLDDSGMPKDRFSAEMPDATLATLKIQPSEPRDSAVYFCASGSTSGRAYNEQFFGPGTRLTVL.

The V gene is TRBV7-2, the J gene TRBJ1-5; tentatively, D is TRBD1 (6 bases). Germline V gene lookup returns CDR1 SGHTA and CDR2 FQGNSA. This CDR3 has 15 residues. Trimming removed 5 bases from V and 2 bases from J, with 13 bases in between. The CDR3 loop reads CASSPTGTGNQPQHF. The CDR3 DNA sequence: TGTGCCAGCAGCCCGACAGGTACCGGCAATCAGCCCCAGCATTTT.

The chain employs TRBV7-9 and TRBJ1-2; D gene ambiguous. The CDR3 sequence is 16 residues long. Germline CDR1 reads SEHNR; CDR2 reads FQNEAQ (reference sequence). V lost 5 bases and J lost 3, with 19 bases in between. The chain's CDR3 is CASSGGGPRSDYGYTF. CDR3 bases: TGTGCCAGCAGCGGTGGAGGTCCCCGAAGCGACTATGGCTACACCTTC.

The V and J genes are TRBV11-2 and TRBJ1-2; 7 nucleotides agree with TRBD1. This CDR3 comprises 14 residues. V gave up 5 bases and J gave up 3 bases; unmatched junction bases: 6. Germline lookup yields CDR1 SGHAT and CDR2 FQNNGV. CDR3 amino acids: CASSNHQGDYGYTF. Here the CDR3 DNA reads TGTGCCAGCAGCAACCATCAGGGGGACTATGGCTACACCTTC.

The chain uses TRBV19 and TRBJ2-2, with D possibly being TRBD1 (6 bases). The germline V and J ends were trimmed by 3 bases and 4 bases, with 12 bases remaining between them. This CDR3 contains 15 residues. Germline V gene sequence: CDR1 LNHDA, CDR2 SQIVND (reference sequence). The CDR3 DNA is TGTGCCAGTAGTATGAGACAGGCCGTCACCGGGGAGCTGTTTTTT. This codes for CASSMRQAVTGELFF.

The chain couples TRBV2 to TRBJ2-2; unclear D gene. CDR1 is SNHLY, CDR2 FYNNEI, per germline. The CDR3 is 14 residues long. V gave up 4 bases and J gave up 2 bases, with 8 bases separating them. CDR3 region: CASSVSPNTGELFF. In DNA, the CDR3 is TGTGCCAGCAGTGTTAGCCCTAACACCGGGGAGCTGTTTTTT.

V usage is TRBV14 and J usage is TRBJ2-7, with a tentative D call TRBD2 (6 bases). Trimming removed 5 bases at V and 3 bases at J, with 8 bases between. This CDR3 is built from 12 residues. Germline assignment: CDR1 SGHDN and CDR2 FVKESK. The chain's CDR3 is CASSADYYEQYF. CDR3 coding DNA: TGTGCCAGCAGCGCGGACTACTACGAGCAGTACTTC.

In DNA, the CDR3 is TGTGCCAGCAGCCGCGTTAATTCACCCCTCCACTTT. Residues: CASSRVNSPLHF. This sequence joins TRBV11-2 and TRBJ1-6, with unresolved D. This CDR3 spans 12 amino acids. Looked up from germline, CDR1 is SGHAT and CDR2 is FQNNGV. With 5 bases removed from V and 6 bases from J, the gap between germline ends came to 5 bases.

The chain carries TRBV6-6 and TRBJ1-2; the match to TRBD1 covers 8 bases. CDR3 size: 13 residues. Germline V lookup: CDR1 MNHNY, CDR2 SVGAGI (reference sequence). The J segment lost 10 bases and the V segment lost 0 bases, leaving 4 bases of the junction unmatched. Here the CDR3 reads CASSYSGQGVYTF. The CDR3 DNA sequence: TGTGCCAGCAGTTACTCCGGACAGGGCGTCTACACCTTC.